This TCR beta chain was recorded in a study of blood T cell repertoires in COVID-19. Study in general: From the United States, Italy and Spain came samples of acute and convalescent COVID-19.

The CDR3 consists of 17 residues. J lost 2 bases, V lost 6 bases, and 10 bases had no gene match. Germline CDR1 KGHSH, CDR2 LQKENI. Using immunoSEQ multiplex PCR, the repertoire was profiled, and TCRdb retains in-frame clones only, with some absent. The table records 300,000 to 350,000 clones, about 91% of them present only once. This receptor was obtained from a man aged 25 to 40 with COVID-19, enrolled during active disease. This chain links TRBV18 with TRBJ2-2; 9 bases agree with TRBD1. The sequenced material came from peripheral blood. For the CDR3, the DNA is TGTGCCAGCTCTCCATATTCGGGACAGGGAAACACCGGGGAGCTGTTTTTT. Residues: CASSPYSGQGNTGELFF. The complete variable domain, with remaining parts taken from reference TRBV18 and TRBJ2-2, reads NAGVMQNPRHLVRRRGQEARLRCSPMKGHSHVYWYRQLPEEGLKFMVYLQKENIIDESGMPKERFSAEFPKEGPSILRIQQVVRGDSAAYFCASSPYSGQGNTGELFFGEGSRLTVL.